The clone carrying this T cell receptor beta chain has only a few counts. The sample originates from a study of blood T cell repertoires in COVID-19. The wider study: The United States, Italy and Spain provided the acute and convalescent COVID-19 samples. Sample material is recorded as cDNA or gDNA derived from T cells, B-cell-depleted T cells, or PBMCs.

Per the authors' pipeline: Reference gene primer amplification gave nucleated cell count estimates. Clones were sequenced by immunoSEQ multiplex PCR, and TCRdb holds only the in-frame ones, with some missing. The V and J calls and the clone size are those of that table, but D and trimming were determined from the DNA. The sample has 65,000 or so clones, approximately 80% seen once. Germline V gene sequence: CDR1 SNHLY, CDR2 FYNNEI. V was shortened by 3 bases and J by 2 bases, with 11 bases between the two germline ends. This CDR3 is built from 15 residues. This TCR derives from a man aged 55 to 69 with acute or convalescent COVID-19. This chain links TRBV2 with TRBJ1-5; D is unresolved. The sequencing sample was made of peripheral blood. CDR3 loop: CASSDGRSGNQPQHF. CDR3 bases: TGTGCCAGCAGTGACGGTCGGTCGGGCAATCAGCCCCAGCATTTT.